Each of the 32 T cell receptor beta chains below was sequenced from the same sample in a study of T cell repertoires in cytomegalovirus infection. Their target antigens are unknown. TCRdb re-derived calls from the reads in MiXCR, one entry per CDR3 protein. The sample contains approximately 350,000 distinct CDR3 sequences, about 35% of which appear only once. Source: cultured PBMCs, taken from culture after CMV antigen stimulation. The source of these receptors is a human donor in good health (CMV status not recorded). Some clones in this sample may be carry-over from other donors' samples.

This clonotype was found a few times. The chain recombines TRBV7-2 with TRBJ2-7, with 12 nucleotides matching TRBD2. J lost 4 bases, V lost 2 bases, and 9 bases had no gene match. CDR3 length: 17 amino acids. The germline gives CDR1 SGHTA, CDR2 FQGNSA. The DNA of the CDR3 is TGTGCCAGCAGCTTAAAGGCTAGCGGGAGGGGATTTTACGAGCAGTACGTC. Amino acids: CASSLKASGRGFYEQYV.

This clonotype came up a few times. The chain links TRBV7-9 to TRBJ2-1; 11 bases fit TRBD2. The CDR3 is made up of 16 amino acids. CDR1 is SEHNR, CDR2 FQNEAQ, per germline (reference sequence). With 5 bases clipped from V and 11 bases from J, the junction kept 14 bases outside the gene matches. This chain's CDR3 is CASSAGTSGPFLKQFF. For the CDR3, the DNA is TGTGCCAGCAGCGCGGGGACTAGCGGCCCTTTTTTGAAGCAGTTCTTC.

The chain carries TRBV7-2 and TRBJ2-7; tentative D call: TRBD2 (6 bases). The V end lost 1 base, the J end lost 2 bases, and 9 bases lay between the germline ends. CDR1 and CDR2 from the germline V gene are SGHTA and FQGNSA. The CDR3 covers 14 residues. CDR3 protein: CASSLEAGTYEQYV. In nucleotides, the CDR3 is TGTGCCAGCAGCTTAGAGGCGGGAACCTACGAGCAGTACGTC.

The chain joins TRBV5-6 to TRBJ2-5, with D perhaps matching TRBD2 (5 bases). The V gene's germline CDR1 is SGHDT and CDR2 YYEEEE. The length of the CDR3 is 13 residues. V was trimmed by 5 bases and J by 1 base, leaving 9 bases between them. CDR3 sequence reads: CASSMDFQETQYF. Here the CDR3 DNA reads TGTGCCAGCAGTATGGACTTCCAAGAGACCCAGTACTTC.

CDR3 in DNA: TGTGCCAGCAGCAGCTCCGGGGGAGCGGGGGGAAAGCCCCAGCATTTT. Protein product: CASSSSGGAGGKPQHF. This chain joins TRBV28 and TRBJ1-5; D may be TRBD1 (5 bases). The germline V gene has CDR1 MDHEN and CDR2 SYDVKM. Trimming left V 6 bases short and J 8 bases short, with 23 bases between. CDR3 length: 16 residues.

This clonotype was counted only a few times. This chain uses TRBV7-6 with TRBJ2-1; D unclear. CDR3 size: 16 residues. Between the trimmed V and J ends, which lost 2 bases and 0 bases, there was a span of 11 bases. The germline CDR1 and CDR2 sequences are SGHVS and FNYEAQ. CDR3 bases: TGTGCCAGCAGCTTACTTCCGCTGAGCTCCTACAATGAGCAGTTCTTC. Translated: CASSLLPLSSYNEQFF. The variable domain in full, completed from reference TRBV7-6 and TRBJ2-1, reads GAGVSQSPRYKVTKRGQDVALRCDPISGHVSLYWYRQALGQGPEFLTYFNYEAQQDKSGLPNDRFSAERPEGSISTLTIQRTEQRDSAMYRCASSLLPLSSYNEQFFGPGTRLTVL.

The rearrangement uses TRBV12-3 or TRBV12-4 and TRBJ1-1; 8 positions agree with TRBD1. The CDR3 contains 14 residues. CDR3 residues: CAINSGQGNTEAFF. CDR3 nucleotides: TGTGCGATAAACAGCGGACAGGGGAACACTGAAGCTTTCTTT.

This chain links TRBV4-1 with TRBJ2-7; D call uncertain. Germline V gives CDR1 MGHRA, CDR2 YSYEKL. The CDR3 is 14 amino acids. The V and J ends lost 0 bases and 4 bases respectively, with 10 bases between them. Here the CDR3 DNA reads TGCGCCAGCAGCCAAGACCCGGGCGGTTACGAGCAGTACTTC. It codes for CASSQDPGGYEQYF.

This chain joins TRBV7-6 and TRBJ2-1; TRBD1 or TRBD2 may be the D gene (5 bases each). Germline values: CDR1 SGHVS, CDR2 FNYEAQ. Trimming pared 1 base from V and 6 bases from J, leaving 13 bases between. CDR3 length: 15 amino acids. The chain's CDR3 is CASSLVGPGGNEQFF. CDR3 in DNA: TGTGCCAGCAGCTTAGTAGGGCCTGGGGGCAATGAGCAGTTCTTC.

This clonotype has more than one count but fewer than ten. The chain recombines TRBV12-3 or TRBV12-4 with TRBJ1-2; TRBD1 is a possible D gene (6 bases). V lost 5 bases, J lost 1 base, and 11 bases lay in between. CDR3 length: 14 residues. CDR3 bases: TGTGCCAGCAGTGCCCGACAGGTTAACTATGGCTACACCTTC. Amino acids: CASSARQVNYGYTF.

The CDR3 DNA reads TGTGCCAGCAGCACTGGACTAGCGCCTCAAGAGACCCAGTACTTC. It specifies CASSTGLAPQETQYF. J is TRBJ2-5 and V is TRBV7-2; TRBD2 matches at 9 bases. The junction had 6 bases not matched to a gene; V was cut back by 5 bases and J by 2 bases. The germline CDR1 and CDR2 sequences are SGHTA and FQGNSA. The CDR3 extends over 15 amino acids. The entire variable domain, with the rest obtained from reference TRBV7-2 and TRBJ2-5, is as follows: GAGVSQSPSNKVTEKGKDVELRCDPISGHTALYWYRQSLGQGLEFLIYFQGNSAPDKSGLPSDRFSAERTGGSVSTLTIQRTQQEDSAVYLCASSTGLAPQETQYFGPGTRLLVL.

J is TRBJ2-7 and V is TRBV12-3 or TRBV12-4, with 8 bases lining up with TRBD1. The CDR3 is 14 amino acids. Trimming took 4 bases from V and 3 from J; bases not matched to a gene: 5. The chain's CDR3 is CASSSRGPGYEQYF. DNA of the CDR3: TGTGCCAGCAGTTCCAGGGGGCCAGGCTACGAGCAGTACTTC.

The chain employs TRBV28 and TRBJ1-2; D gene unclear. Per the germline V gene, CDR1 is MDHEN and CDR2 is SYDVKM. Trimming took off 2 bases at V and 6 bases at J, with 10 bases between the two ends. The CDR3 is 13 residues long. The CDR3 coding sequence is TGTGCCAGCAGTTTAGGCCAGGAAAATGGCTACACCTTC. Translating it yields CASSLGQENGYTF.

This clonotype has ten or more counts. The chain combines TRBV28 with TRBJ2-1; TRBD2 matches 7 bases. Germline V gives CDR1 MDHEN, CDR2 SYDVKM. This CDR3 has 16 residues. Trimming removed 1 base from V and 5 bases from J; junction bases left unmatched: 8. Here the CDR3 DNA reads TGTGCCAGCAGTTTATTCCCCGGACTAGGTAACAATGAGCAGTTCTTC. Translating gives CASSLFPGLGNNEQFF.

As concerns this clonotype: One end of the junction varies from germline; a read error may be responsible. This chain uses TRBV4-1 with TRBJ2-1; D is unclear. CDR1 MGHRA and CDR2 YSYEKL come from the germline V gene. This CDR3 region has 16 residues. The CDR3 protein is CASSHTGRGVGNEQFF. The CDR3 region has the DNA TGTGCCAGCAGCCACACGGGCAGAGGAGTAGGCAATGAGCAGTTCTTC.

This clonotype was picked up many times. The chain links TRBV18 to TRBJ1-3; no clear D. Germline V gene sequence: CDR1 KGHSH, CDR2 LQKENI. Deletions cut 2 bases from V and 0 bases from J, with 8 bases between. This CDR3 region has 15 residues. The CDR3 sequence is CASSPRTASGNTIYF. The CDR3 DNA reads TGTGCCAGCTCACCAAGGACGGCCTCTGGAAACACCATATATTTT.

This clonotype was picked up a small number of times. This rearrangement joins TRBV6-2 or TRBV6-3 to TRBJ2-1, with D perhaps matching TRBD2 (6 bases). CDR1 and CDR2 from the germline V gene are MNHEY and SVGEGT. The ends were cut back, 4 bases at V and 4 bases at J, with 14 bases in the middle. The CDR3 is 15 amino acids. The chain's CDR3 is CASSLTRWGYNEQFF. DNA of the CDR3: TGTGCCAGCAGTTTGACTAGATGGGGATACAATGAGCAGTTCTTC.

The chain uses TRBV4-3 and TRBJ2-3; TRBD2 aligns across 12 bases. Trimming at V came to 1 base and at J to 7 bases, leaving 3 bases not matched to a gene. The CDR3 is made up of 15 amino acids. Germline V gives CDR1 LGHNA, CDR2 YSLEER. The CDR3 region has the DNA TGCGCCAGCAGCCAAGGACTAGCGGGAGAGAATACGCAGTATTTT. Translation gives CASSQGLAGENTQYF.

As concerns this clonotype: One junction end disagrees with the germline gene, perhaps due to a read error. The chain couples TRBV7-9 to TRBJ2-1; D not resolved. The CDR3 is 11 residues long. Germline V gene lookup returns CDR1 SEHNR and CDR2 FQNEAQ (reference sequence). The CDR3 DNA reads as TGTGCCAGCACCTTAGATATCGGGCAGTTCTTC. It specifies CASTLDIGQFF.

The table lists this clonotype with many counts. The V call is TRBV7-2, the J call TRBJ2-5; TRBD2 matches at 14 bases. The germline CDR1 and CDR2 sequences are SGHTA and FQGNSA. V lost 1 base to trimming and J lost 4 bases; unmatched junction nucleotides: 2. The CDR3 extends over 16 amino acids. CDR3: CASSLGLAGGVETQYF. The CDR3 bases are TGTGCCAGCAGCTTAGGACTAGCGGGGGGGGTAGAGACCCAGTACTTC.

The V call is TRBV19, the J call TRBJ1-2, with 7 bases that match TRBD1. This CDR3 has 16 amino acids. V was clipped by 6 bases and J by 5 bases; unmatched bases: 15. Germline V gives CDR1 LNHDA, CDR2 SQIVND (reference sequence). DNA for the CDR3: TGTGCCAGTAGCAACAGACAGGGTTTGGGGACTTATGGCTACACCTTC. It encodes CASSNRQGLGTYGYTF.

In its sample, this clonotype was seen a few times. Here the CDR3 DNA reads TGTGCCATTCGGACTAGCGGCCAAGAGACCCAGTACTTC. Translated, it gives CAIRTSGQETQYF. The chain couples TRBV10-3 to TRBJ2-5; 10 nucleotides match TRBD2. This CDR3 spans 13 amino acids. Germline trimming cut 9 bases from V and 1 base from J; bases unmatched to any gene: 2. The V gene's germline CDR1 is ENHRY and CDR2 SYGVKD.

Only a few counts were recorded for this clonotype. The CDR3 sequence is CSAREIGQGLYGYTF. As DNA, the CDR3 is TGCAGTGCTAGAGAGATTGGGCAGGGGCTCTATGGCTACACCTTC. The rearrangement joins TRBV20-1 to TRBJ1-2; a weak D match, TRBD1 (6 bases). The length of the CDR3 is 15 residues. The germline V gene encodes CDR1 DFQATT and CDR2 SNEGSKA (reference sequence). Trimming took off 0 bases at V and 4 bases at J, with 15 bases between the two ends.

V is TRBV30 and J is TRBJ1-2, with 8 bases that match TRBD1. Looked up from germline, CDR1 is GTSNPN and CDR2 is SVGIG (reference sequence). The CDR3 sequence is 14 residues long. Trimming at V came to 3 bases and at J to 4 bases, leaving 7 bases not matched to a gene. The DNA for the CDR3 is TGTGCCTGGAGGACACAGGGGGGGACCTATGGCTACACCTTC. Its translation: CAWRTQGGTYGYTF.

The rearrangement uses TRBV7-9 and TRBJ1-1; D is undetermined. The CDR3 sequence is 12 residues long. Deletions cut 0 bases from V and 8 bases from J, with 7 bases between. Germline values: CDR1 SEHNR, CDR2 FQNEAQ (reference sequence). CDR3 in DNA: TGTGCCAGCAGCTTAGCGCCGGGAGAAGCTTTCTTT. Protein: CASSLAPGEAFF.

This sequence joins TRBV6-5 and TRBJ2-1, with TRBD2 matching over 8 bases. Germline loops: CDR1 MNHEY, CDR2 SVGAGI. The length of the CDR3 is 17 residues. Trimming removed 0 bases from V and 6 bases from J; junction bases left unmatched: 10. This chain's CDR3 is CASSYSIGTRMGNEQFF. The CDR3 nucleotides are TGTGCCAGCAGTTACTCGATTGGGACTAGAATGGGCAATGAGCAGTTCTTC.

V gene TRBV5-4 combines with J gene TRBJ2-7; D is unresolved. CDR3 length: 14 amino acids. V dropped 3 bases and J dropped 4 bases, with 14 bases sitting between them. From germline, CDR1 is SGHNT and CDR2 YYREEE (reference sequence). The CDR3 DNA sequence: TGTGCCAGCAGCTCCCCCGGGCCCCCTTACGAGCAGTACTTC. Translation gives CASSSPGPPYEQYF.

The chain is built from TRBV7-6 and TRBJ1-4; perhaps TRBD1 as D (5 bases). V lost 1 base to trimming and J lost 6 bases, with 12 bases between them. CDR3 length equals 15 residues. The germline V gene encodes CDR1 SGHVS and CDR2 FNYEAQ. The CDR3 DNA follows: TGTGCCAGCAGCTTAGAGGCAGGGAGATATGAAAAACTGTTTTTT. It is translated as CASSLEAGRYEKLFF. Together with reference TRBV7-6 and TRBJ1-4, the CDR3 gives the full variable domain: GAGVSQSPRYKVTKRGQDVALRCDPISGHVSLYWYRQALGQGPEFLTYFNYEAQQDKSGLPNDRFSAERPEGSISTLTIQRTEQRDSAMYRCASSLEAGRYEKLFFGSGTQLSVL.

This clonotype was seen more than once but under ten times. The J gene is TRBJ2-3, the V gene TRBV7-2, with TRBD2 as a possible D gene (6 bases). This CDR3 is built from 11 residues. V was cut by 3 bases and J by 14 bases, with 12 bases left in between. From germline, CDR1 is SGHTA and CDR2 FQGNSA. CDR3 bases: TGTGCCAGCAGCTTGATGACTAGTTGGTATTTT. It is translated as CASSLMTSWYF.

The chain joins TRBV28 to TRBJ2-5; TRBD2 matches at 7 bases. The V gene's germline CDR1 is MDHEN and CDR2 SYDVKM. This CDR3 is built from 11 residues. V lost 6 bases and J lost 7; bases outside the gene matches: 2. DNA for the CDR3: TGTGCCAGCAGACCGGGGGGGACCCAGTACTTC. It yields the protein CASRPGGTQYF.

The gene calls are TRBV7-2 and TRBJ2-7; 8 nucleotides line up with TRBD1. The germline CDR1 and CDR2 sequences are SGHTA and FQGNSA. With 0 bases clipped from V and 2 bases from J, the junction kept 6 bases outside the gene matches. The CDR3 is made up of 16 amino acids. The CDR3 region is CASSLAPQGATYEQYV. The CDR3 DNA reads as TGTGCCAGCAGCTTAGCGCCCCAGGGGGCAACCTACGAGCAGTACGTC.

This clonotype was counted between two and nine times. The chain uses TRBV7-2 and TRBJ2-5; TRBD2 is a possible D gene (6 bases). The V end lost 1 base, the J end lost 5 bases, and 11 bases lay between the germline ends. Germline CDR1 and CDR2: SGHTA and FQGNSA. The CDR3 length is 14 residues. CDR3 sequence (DNA): TGTGCCAGCAGCTTAGGACGGGAGAAGGAGACCCAGTACTTC. The encoded protein is CASSLGREKETQYF.